This TCR beta chain was identified during a study of naive and memory T cell subsets. Whole-study findings and limits: Findings for naive and memory subsets could not be checked against ground truth. Especially in CD8 cells, naive repertoires contained a few larger clonotypes, possibly CD45RA-re-expressing memory cells.

On this clonotype: Its antigen is unknown.

Separate alpha and beta amplification began at the second PCR step. Cells stained for CD3, CD4, CD8, CD45RA and CD27 were sorted into four subsets. Germline assignment: CDR1 SGHVS and CDR2 FQNEAQ. J was trimmed by 4 bases and V by 2 bases; bases with no gene match: 7. This CDR3 spans 16 amino acids. Two oligonucleotides, mixed equimolar, formed the beta constant-region primer covering TRBC1 and TRBC2. Nested alpha and beta constant-region primers with the SP2 primer drove four PCR rounds on ligated cDNA. Via MiXCR, TCRdb re-called the UMI-ligation and nested PCR reads, giving one row per CDR3 protein. The sample lists under 150,000 distinct CDR3 sequences, approximately 18% occurring once.

The clonotype originates from a human donor in good health. The rearrangement links TRBV7-8 to TRBJ2-1, with 8 positions matching TRBD2. Sample: naive CD8+ T cells from blood. CDR3 bases: TGTGCCAGCAGCTTAAGAGCGGGAGCCCAATACAATGAGCAGTTCTTC. As protein: CASSLRAGAQYNEQFF.